These T cell receptor beta chains were read from a single sample in a study of cytomegalovirus exposure and HLA in healthy donors. Clones were read by immunoSEQ multiplex PCR, and TCRdb kept only the in-frame ones, dropping some. Of about 200,000 clones in the sample, about 81% are singletons; the top ten hold 1% to 1.5%. Sequencing input: PBMCs. The receptors originated from a young woman in good health and CMV-seronegative. CDR3s include the opening cysteine and the closing phenylalanine or tryptophan. D genes are given only for firm matches. Rows give clone size only sometimes, using once, few, many, or a class for an expanded clone.

few	TRBV18	TRBJ1-6	TRBD1	TGTGCCAGCTCACCGGGGACAGGGGATAATTCACCCCTCCACTTT	CASSPGTGDNSPLHF
-	TRBV27	TRBJ2-7	-	TGTGCCAGCAGTATCCGGGACACCCACCACGAGCAGTACTTC	CASSIRDTHHEQYF
-	TRBV19	TRBJ2-3	TRBD2	TGTGCCAGTAGTATGCAGCGCTTAAGTCCCGGACTAGCGGGGGGGACAGATACGCAGTATTTT	CASSMQRLSPGLAGGTDTQYF
once	TRBV19	TRBJ2-7	-	TGTGCCAGTAGTATGGGTGCGGCTGCCTACGAGCAGTACTTC	CASSMGAAAYEQYF
-	TRBV28	TRBJ1-2	-	TGTGCCAGCAGAAGTGGCTCCAACTATGGCTACACCTTC	CASRSGSNYGYTF
-	TRBV29-1	TRBJ1-2	TRBD1	TGCAGCGCCGGGACAGGGGATGGCTACACCTTC	CSAGTGDGYTF
-	TRBV18	TRBJ1-1	-	TGTGCCAGCTCACCAAGTCCAGGGCCCCTTGAAGCTTTCTTT	CASSPSPGPLEAFF
few	TRBV19	TRBJ2-6	-	TGTGCCAGTAGTATCGACAGCTCTGGGGCCAACGTCCTGACTTTC	CASSIDSSGANVLTF
-	TRBV7-2	TRBJ2-7	TRBD2	TGTGCCAGCAGCTTAGCGGGAGGGCTCCACGAGCAGTACTTC	CASSLAGGLHEQYF
-	TRBV10-3	TRBJ1-4	-	TGTGCCATCGGGGCAAATGAAAAACTGTTTTTT	CAIGANEKLFF
-	TRBV2	TRBJ1-1	-	TGTGCCAGCAGAGAGGGAAACACTGAAGCTTTCTTT	CASREGNTEAFF
-	TRBV2	TRBJ2-7	TRBD2	TGTGCCAGCAGTGGAGATAGCGGGGGGAGAGAGCAGTACTTC	CASSGDSGGREQYF
-	TRBV5-1	TRBJ2-3	-	TGCGCCAGCAGCAAGAGCGGAGGGGTGGGAGATACGCAGTATTTT	CASSKSGGVGDTQYF
-	TRBV10-3	TRBJ2-2	-	TGTGCCATCAGCGTAGACAGTTCCGGGGAGCTGTTTTTT	CAISVDSSGELFF
-	TRBV30	TRBJ1-1	-	TGTGCCTGGAGTGTGCAGATTAACACTGAAGCTTTCTTT	CAWSVQINTEAFF
-	TRBV7-3	TRBJ1-1	-	TGTGCCAGCAGCTCGAGTAGCGGGAACACTGAAGCTTTCTTT	CASSSSSGNTEAFF
-	TRBV18	TRBJ1-6	TRBD1	TGTGCCAGCTCACCATGGAGGGACAGGATAAATTCACCCCTCCACTTT	CASSPWRDRINSPLHF
-	TRBV28	TRBJ1-2	-	TGTGCCAGCACCCCGGGTGCAGGGGTTAAAGGATCCTCTGGCTACACCTTC	CASTPGAGVKGSSGYTF
-	TRBV5-1	TRBJ1-2	TRBD1	TGCGCCAGCAGCTTGGAGGACAGGGGCTATGGCTACACCTTC	CASSLEDRGYGYTF
-	TRBV6-9	TRBJ2-2	-	TGTGCCAACGATGAGCGGGCAGAGGCGATCGGGGAGCTGTTTTTT	CANDERAEAIGELFF
few	TRBV5-1	TRBJ2-7	TRBD2	TGCGCCAGCAGCTTGGGTGCTAGCGGGAGCTCCGAGCAGTACTTC	CASSLGASGSSEQYF
-	TRBV5-6	TRBJ2-5	-	TGTGCCAGCAGCTTGGCACAGGGATATTGGGAGACCCAGTACTTC	CASSLAQGYWETQYF
-	TRBV6-5	TRBJ1-4	TRBD1	TGTGCCAGCAGTTTATTGTTCCAGGGACAGGAAAAACTGTTTTTT	CASSLLFQGQEKLFF
-	TRBV9	TRBJ2-3	TRBD2	TGTGCCAGCAGCGGCCGGGGGGGCACAGATACGCAGTATTTT	CASSGRGGTDTQYF
-	TRBV2	TRBJ2-1	TRBD2	TGTGCCAGGAGGCGGCTAGCGGGAGGTCACAATGAGCAGTTCTTC	CARRRLAGGHNEQFF
-	TRBV5-1	TRBJ2-7	-	TGCGCCAGCAGCTTGACGGGGTCCTCCTACGAGCAGTACTTC	CASSLTGSSYEQYF
once	TRBV10-3	TRBJ1-4	TRBD1	TGTGCCATCAGTGAGTTTACGGCCACGGACAGGGGAGTTGGAAAACTGTTTTTT	CAISEFTATDRGVGKLFF
once	TRBV18	TRBJ2-7	TRBD1	TGTGCCAGCTCACGAGACAGGGCCTACGAGCAGTACTTC	CASSRDRAYEQYF
-	TRBV18	TRBJ1-2	TRBD1	TGTGCCAGCTCACCAGACAGGGGCTATGGCTACACCTTC	CASSPDRGYGYTF
-	TRBV10-3	TRBJ2-7	TRBD1	TGTGCCATCAGATCCCGGGACAGGGCCTACGAGCAGTACTTC	CAIRSRDRAYEQYF
many	TRBV7-8	TRBJ1-5	TRBD1	TGTGCCAGCAGCTCAGGGGGCAGTCAGCCCCAGCATTTT	CASSSGGSQPQHF
-	TRBV9	TRBJ1-2	-	TGTGCCAGCAGCTCCCCGGGACACCAGAACTATGGCTACACCTTC	CASSSPGHQNYGYTF
-	TRBV5-6	TRBJ1-2	-	TGTGCCAGCAGCCTTGACAATAGGTACGGCTACACCTTC	CASSLDNRYGYTF
-	TRBV5-1	TRBJ1-1	-	TGCGCCAGCAGCTTCCGGCAGGGCGAGACTGAAGCTTTCTTT	CASSFRQGETEAFF
-	TRBV5-1	TRBJ1-4	TRBD1	TGCGCCAGCAGCACGGGACAGGGGCGGGAAAAACTGTTTTTT	CASSTGQGREKLFF
-	TRBV9	TRBJ2-1	-	TGTGCCAGCAGCGTCGGGAGCTCCTACAATGAGCAGTTCTTC	CASSVGSSYNEQFF
-	TRBV5-1	TRBJ1-2	TRBD1	TGCGCCAGCAGCTTGGTAGGGGACAGCCATGGCTACACCTTC	CASSLVGDSHGYTF